This TCR beta chain comes out of a study of blood T cell repertoires in COVID-19. The table came from immunoSEQ multiplex PCR; TCRdb's copy has only in-frame clones and leaves some out. The sample yields about 330,000 clones, about 90% seen once. J gave up 2 bases and V 6 bases, and 0 bases lay outside the gene matches. Germline CDR1 is LNHNV and CDR2 is YYDKDF (reference sequence). The CDR3 length is 12 residues. This receptor was taken from a woman aged 25 to 39 who had recovered from COVID-19. The sequenced sample consisted of PBMCs or T cells enriched from blood (not recorded which). This chain connects TRBV15 to TRBJ2-5, with 7 bases fitting TRBD1. CDR3 in DNA: TGTGCCACCAGGACAGGGCAAGAGACCCAGTACTTC. Amino acids: CATRTGQETQYF.